These 15 T cell receptor beta chains came from one sample sequenced in a study of chemoradiotherapy in HPV16-positive cancers (dated by TCRdb to between 2020 and 2023). The library was produced with the immunoSEQ multiplex PCR assay. TCRdb mirrors the immuneACCESS table, restricted to in-frame sequences. Some clones are absent from its copies; in checked studies, under half trace to an unresolved V gene, and the reason for the others is unknown. The sample table lists 7,000 to 9,500 clones, more than 75% of them with a count of one. Around 3.1% of the sample is in the top ten clones. Sequencing was performed on tumor tissue, taken from a patient who underwent chemoradiotherapy. Source of these receptors: a human donor with HPV-associated anogenital cancer.

The chain has TRBV30 and TRBJ2-3, with D tentatively TRBD2 (5 bases). The CDR3 totals 12 residues. With 0 bases removed from V and 10 bases from J, the gap between germline ends came to 11 bases. The germline CDR1 and CDR2 sequences are GTSNPN and SVGIG (reference sequence). Written as DNA, the CDR3 is TGTGCCTGGAGTGTAGGAGCGGTGGCGCAGTATTTT. It is translated as CAWSVGAVAQYF.

This rearrangement joins TRBV30 to TRBJ2-5; 10 nucleotides match TRBD1. There are 14 residues in the CDR3. Germline V gene lookup returns CDR1 GTSNPN and CDR2 SVGIG (reference sequence). Unmatched junction bases numbered 7, after V lost 5 bases and J lost 4 bases. Here the CDR3 reads CAWGLGQGGETQYF. The CDR3 DNA reads as TGTGCCTGGGGACTAGGACAGGGGGGAGAGACCCAGTACTTC.

This clone was seen a single time. This chain links TRBV5-4 with TRBJ2-3, with D uncertain. V was cut by 1 base and J by 0 bases, with 9 bases left in between. CDR1 SGHNT and CDR2 YYREEE come from the germline V gene (reference sequence). CDR3 size: 15 residues. The CDR3 reads CASSLFTASTDTQYF. The CDR3 region has the DNA TGTGCCAGCAGCTTGTTCACAGCTAGCACAGATACGCAGTATTTT.

The rearrangement links TRBV7-7 to TRBJ2-1, with 7 bases fitting TRBD2. V shed 5 bases and J 9 bases; nucleotides not matched to a gene: 7. This CDR3 region has 13 residues. Per germline, CDR1 SSHAT and CDR2 FNYEAQ (reference sequence). The CDR3 DNA sequence: TGTGCCAGCAGCCCCCGGGGGGATGTTGAGCAGTTCTTC. As protein: CASSPRGDVEQFF.

The V and J genes are TRBV7-9 and TRBJ2-3; D might be TRBD1 (6 bases). Germline V gene lookup returns CDR1 SEHNR and CDR2 FQNEAQ (reference sequence). The length of the CDR3 is 12 residues. Between the trimmed V and J ends, which lost 5 bases and 4 bases, there was a span of 7 bases. CDR3 sequence reads: CASSRQADTQYF. CDR3 nucleotide sequence: TGTGCCAGCAGCCGACAGGCAGATACGCAGTATTTT.

The V and J genes are TRBV19 and TRBJ1-5; 9 bases agree with TRBD1. V lost 7 bases and J lost 4; bases outside the gene matches: 8. The CDR3 extends over 15 amino acids. CDR1 LNHDA and CDR2 SQIVND come from the germline V gene (reference sequence). The chain's CDR3 is CASTRTGDGNQPQHF. CDR3 nucleotides: TGTGCCAGTACCCGGACAGGGGACGGGAATCAGCCCCAGCATTTT.

This clone was counted only a few times. The chain is built from TRBV7-3 and TRBJ2-6, with D maybe TRBD1 (6 bases). The CDR3 spans 18 residues. Germline V gene lookup returns CDR1 SGHTA and CDR2 FQGTGA. The ends were cut back, 3 bases at V and 1 base at J, with 16 bases in the middle. CDR3 sequence reads: CASSFGGRGSSGANVLTF. The CDR3 DNA reads TGTGCCAGCAGCTTTGGGGGCAGGGGAAGTTCTGGGGCCAACGTCCTGACTTTC.

This rearrangement joins TRBV19 to TRBJ2-7; TRBD1 aligns across 8 bases. The J segment lost 6 bases and the V segment lost 10 bases, leaving 11 bases of the junction unmatched. Germline CDR1 is LNHDA and CDR2 is SQIVND (reference sequence). The CDR3 has 13 amino acids. The CDR3 DNA is TGTGCCACCGTGGACAGGGCTATAGGCGAGCAGTACTTC. Its translation: CATVDRAIGEQYF.

The chain has TRBV19 and TRBJ2-3; possibly TRBD1 for D (6 bases). Germline V CDR1 and CDR2: LNHDA, SQIVND (reference sequence). The CDR3 sequence is 13 residues long. V was clipped by 10 bases and J by 1 base, with 12 bases between them. CDR3 in amino acids: CATTGHRTDTQYF. The CDR3 coding sequence is TGTGCCACCACGGGACACCGCACAGATACGCAGTATTTT. The entire variable domain, with the rest obtained from reference TRBV19 and TRBJ2-3, is as follows: DGGITQSPKYLFRKEGQNVTLSCEQNLNHDAMYWYRQDPGQGLRLIYYSQIVNDFQKGDIAEGYSVSREKKESFPLTVTSAQKNPTAFYLCATTGHRTDTQYFGPGTRLTVL.

This clone was seen more than once but under ten times. The chain couples TRBV7-2 to TRBJ1-6; 11 bases agree with TRBD1. V was clipped by 4 bases and J by 8 bases; unmatched bases: 4. The CDR3 length is 15 residues. Germline lookup yields CDR1 SGHTA and CDR2 FQGNSA. The CDR3 region is CASSWTGGGYSPLHF. In DNA, the CDR3 is TGTGCCAGCAGCTGGACAGGGGGCGGTTATTCACCCCTCCACTTT. Full variable domain (remainder filled in from reference TRBV7-2 and TRBJ1-6): GAGVSQSPSNKVTEKGKDVELRCDPISGHTALYWYRQSLGQGLEFLIYFQGNSAPDKSGLPSDRFSAERTGGSVSTLTIQRTQQEDSAVYLCASSWTGGGYSPLHFGNGTRLTVT.

The chain combines TRBV6-1 with TRBJ1-1; D is undetermined. CDR1 is MNHNS, CDR2 SASEGT, per germline. The CDR3 spans 13 residues. V was clipped by 2 bases and J by 4 bases, with 8 bases between them. For the CDR3, the DNA is TGTGCCAGCAGTGAACTATGGGCCACTGAAGCTTTCTTT. Encoded protein: CASSELWATEAFF.

The chain combines TRBV19 with TRBJ2-7, with a tentative D call TRBD1 (6 bases). The CDR3 is made up of 14 amino acids. Between the trimmed V and J ends, which lost 5 bases and 2 bases, there was a span of 13 bases. Germline-derived CDR1 and CDR2 are LNHDA and SQIVND (reference sequence). The CDR3: CASSWPGDPYEQYF. In DNA form, the CDR3 reads TGTGCCAGTAGTTGGCCAGGGGATCCCTACGAGCAGTACTTC.

The gene calls are TRBV5-1 and TRBJ2-5; TRBD2 is a possible D gene (6 bases). The CDR3 is made up of 14 amino acids. CDR1 is SGHRS and CDR2 is YFSETQ in the germline V gene. Trimming removed 4 bases from V and 4 bases from J, with 14 bases in between. The CDR3 region is CASSQAGSRETQYF. In nucleotides, the CDR3 is TGCGCCAGCAGCCAGGCGGGGTCGCGAGAGACCCAGTACTTC.

The chain combines TRBV19 with TRBJ1-3; no firm D call. The CDR3 spans 13 residues. CDR1 LNHDA and CDR2 SQIVND come from the germline V gene (reference sequence). V dropped 7 bases and J dropped 5 bases, with 12 bases sitting between them. CDR3 region: CASTPGRRNTIYF. The CDR3 DNA is TGTGCCAGTACACCGGGCAGACGAAACACCATATATTTT. Full variable domain (outside the CDR3, taken from reference TRBV19 and TRBJ1-3): DGGITQSPKYLFRKEGQNVTLSCEQNLNHDAMYWYRQDPGQGLRLIYYSQIVNDFQKGDIAEGYSVSREKKESFPLTVTSAQKNPTAFYLCASTPGRRNTIYFGEGSWLTVV.

This chain uses TRBV28 with TRBJ2-7; D might be TRBD1 (6 bases). The CDR3 consists of 14 residues. Trimming left V 7 bases short and J 6 bases short, with 19 bases between. CDR1 and CDR2 from the germline V gene are MDHEN and SYDVKM. The CDR3 nucleotides read TGTGCCAGCACCGTCGGACAGCCCTGGGGCGAGCAGTACTTC. Its protein product is CASTVGQPWGEQYF.